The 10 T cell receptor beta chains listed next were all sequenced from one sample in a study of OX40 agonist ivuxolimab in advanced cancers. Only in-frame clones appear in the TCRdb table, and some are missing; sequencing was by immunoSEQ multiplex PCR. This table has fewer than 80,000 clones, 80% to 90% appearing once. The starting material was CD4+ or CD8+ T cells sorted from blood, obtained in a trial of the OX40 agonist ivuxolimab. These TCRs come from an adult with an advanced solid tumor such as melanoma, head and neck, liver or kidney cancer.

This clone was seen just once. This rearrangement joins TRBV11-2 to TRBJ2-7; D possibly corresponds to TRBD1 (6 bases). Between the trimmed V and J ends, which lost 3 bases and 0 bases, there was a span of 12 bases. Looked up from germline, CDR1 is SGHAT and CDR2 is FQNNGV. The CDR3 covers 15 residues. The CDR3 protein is CASSFGQGSSYEQYF. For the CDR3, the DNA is TGTGCCAGCAGCTTCGGGCAGGGGAGCTCCTACGAGCAGTACTTC.

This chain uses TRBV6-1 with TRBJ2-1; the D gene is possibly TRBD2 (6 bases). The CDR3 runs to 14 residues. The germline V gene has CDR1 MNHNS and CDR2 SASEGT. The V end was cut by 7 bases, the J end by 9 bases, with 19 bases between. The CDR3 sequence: CASISAGTSVEQFF. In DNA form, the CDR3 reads TGTGCCAGCATCTCAGCTGGGACTTCTGTTGAGCAGTTCTTC.

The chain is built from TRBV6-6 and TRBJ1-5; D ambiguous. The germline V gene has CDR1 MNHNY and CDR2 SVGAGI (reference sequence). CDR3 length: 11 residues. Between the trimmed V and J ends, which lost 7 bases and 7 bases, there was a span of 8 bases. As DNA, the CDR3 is TGTGCCAGCAAAGAGGAGCAGCCCCAGCATTTT. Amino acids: CASKEEQPQHF.

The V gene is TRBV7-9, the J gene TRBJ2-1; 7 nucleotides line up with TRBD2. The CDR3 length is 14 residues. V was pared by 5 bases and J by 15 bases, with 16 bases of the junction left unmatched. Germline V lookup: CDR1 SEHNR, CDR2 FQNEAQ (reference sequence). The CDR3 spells CASSPGTSVSYGFF. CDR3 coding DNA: TGTGCCAGCAGCCCCGGTACTAGCGTTAGTTACGGGTTCTTC.

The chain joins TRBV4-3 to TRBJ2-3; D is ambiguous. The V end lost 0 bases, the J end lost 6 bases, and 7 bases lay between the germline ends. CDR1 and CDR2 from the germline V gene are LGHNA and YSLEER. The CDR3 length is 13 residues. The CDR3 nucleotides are TGCGCCAGCAGCCAAGATCGGGTGGATACGCAGTATTTT. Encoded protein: CASSQDRVDTQYF.

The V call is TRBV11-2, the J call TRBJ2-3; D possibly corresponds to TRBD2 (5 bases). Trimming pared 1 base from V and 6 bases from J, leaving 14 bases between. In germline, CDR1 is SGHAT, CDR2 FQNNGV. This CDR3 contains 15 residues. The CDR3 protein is CASSLALERRDTQYF. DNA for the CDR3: TGTGCCAGCAGCTTAGCTCTAGAAAGGAGGGATACGCAGTATTTT. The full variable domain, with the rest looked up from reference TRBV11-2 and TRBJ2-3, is EAGVAQSPRYKIIEKRQSVAFWCNPISGHATLYWYQQILGQGPKLLIQFQNNGVVDDSQLPKDRFSAERLKGVDSTLKIQPAKLEDSAVYLCASSLALERRDTQYFGPGTRLTVL.

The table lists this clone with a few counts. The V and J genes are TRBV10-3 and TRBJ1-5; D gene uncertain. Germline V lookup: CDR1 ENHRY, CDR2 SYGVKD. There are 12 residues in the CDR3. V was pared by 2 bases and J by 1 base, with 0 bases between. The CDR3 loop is CAISESNQPQHF. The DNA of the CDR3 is TGTGCCATCAGTGAGAGCAATCAGCCCCAGCATTTT.

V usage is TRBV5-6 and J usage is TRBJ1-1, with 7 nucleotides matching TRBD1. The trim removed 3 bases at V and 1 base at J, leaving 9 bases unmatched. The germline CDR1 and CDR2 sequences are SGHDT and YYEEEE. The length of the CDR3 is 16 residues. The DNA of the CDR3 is TGTGCCAGCAGCTGGACCTGGACAGGTGAGAACACTGAAGCTTTCTTT. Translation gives CASSWTWTGENTEAFF.

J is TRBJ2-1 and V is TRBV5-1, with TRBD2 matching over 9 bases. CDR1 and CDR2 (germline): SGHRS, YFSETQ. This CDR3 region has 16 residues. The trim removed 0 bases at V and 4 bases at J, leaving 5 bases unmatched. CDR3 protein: CASSLAPSGRYNEQFF. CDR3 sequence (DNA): TGCGCCAGCAGCTTGGCCCCGAGCGGGAGGTACAATGAGCAGTTCTTC.

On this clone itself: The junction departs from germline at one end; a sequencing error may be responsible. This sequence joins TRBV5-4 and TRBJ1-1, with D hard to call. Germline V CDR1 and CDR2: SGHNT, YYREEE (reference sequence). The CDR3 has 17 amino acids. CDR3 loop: CASSQVDLGFSRTEAFF. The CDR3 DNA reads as TGCGCCAGCAGCCAAGTCGATCTCGGGTTTTCGAGAACTGAAGCTTTCTTT.